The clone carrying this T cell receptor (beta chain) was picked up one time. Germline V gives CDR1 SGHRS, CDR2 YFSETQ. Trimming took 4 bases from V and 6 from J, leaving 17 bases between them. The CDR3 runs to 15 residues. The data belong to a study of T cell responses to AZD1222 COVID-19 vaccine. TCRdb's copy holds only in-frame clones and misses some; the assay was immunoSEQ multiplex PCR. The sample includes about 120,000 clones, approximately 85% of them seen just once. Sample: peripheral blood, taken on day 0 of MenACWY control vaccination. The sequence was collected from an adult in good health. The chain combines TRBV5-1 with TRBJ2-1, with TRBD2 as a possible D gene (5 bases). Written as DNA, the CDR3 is TGCGCCAGCAGCCCACCACTAGATTCCCTCAATGAGCAGTTCTTC. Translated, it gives CASSPPLDSLNEQFF.